These 29 T cell receptor beta chains were sequenced from one sample in a study of blood T cell repertoires in COVID-19. Only in-frame clones appear in the TCRdb table, and some are missing; sequencing was by immunoSEQ multiplex PCR. The table includes 120,000 or so clones, approximately 81% detected once. The sequencing input was peripheral blood. These receptors came from a woman in her 50s with acute or convalescent COVID-19.

This clone appeared a single time. This chain links TRBV7-8 with TRBJ2-2, with TRBD2 matching 13 bases. CDR1 is SGHVS, CDR2 FQNEAQ, per germline. The CDR3 runs 16 residues. J was trimmed by 6 bases and V by 2 bases; bases with no gene match: 3. CDR3 amino acids: CASSLQLAGGAGELFF. The CDR3 DNA follows: TGTGCCAGCAGCTTACAACTAGCGGGAGGGGCCGGGGAGCTGTTTTTT.

The V gene is TRBV27, the J gene TRBJ2-2, with TRBD2 identical over 11 bases. The germline CDR1 and CDR2 sequences are MNHEY and SMNVEV (reference sequence). The CDR3 length is 16 residues. V trimming: 3 bases; J trimming: 6 bases; junction bases outside the gene matches: 6. The CDR3 spells CASSFLAGGVAGELFF. In nucleotides, the CDR3 is TGTGCCAGCAGTTTCCTAGCGGGAGGCGTAGCCGGGGAGCTGTTTTTT.

This chain uses TRBV3-1 (or the pseudogene TRBV3-2) with TRBJ2-5, with D uncertain. CDR3 length: 12 residues. V was shortened by 1 base and J by 5 bases, with 5 bases between the two germline ends. CDR1 is LGHDT and CDR2 is YNNKEL in the germline V gene (reference sequence). The chain's CDR3 is CASSQVGETQYF. CDR3 nucleotides: TGTGCCAGCAGCCAAGTGGGCGAGACCCAGTACTTC.

The gene calls are TRBV3-1 (or the pseudogene TRBV3-2) and TRBJ2-5; D perhaps matches TRBD2 (7 bases). The germline CDR1 and CDR2 sequences are LGHDT and YNNKEL (reference sequence). The CDR3 is 15 residues long. The V gene lost 1 base and the J gene lost 4 bases, with 13 bases spanning the gap. The CDR3 loop reads CASSQGGGAGETQYF. The CDR3 region has the DNA TGTGCCAGCAGCCAAGGAGGGGGGGCCGGAGAGACCCAGTACTTC.

The chain uses TRBV20-1 and TRBJ2-3; TRBD2 matches 15 bases. The CDR3 has 14 residues. Germline values: CDR1 DFQATT, CDR2 SNEGSKA (reference sequence). V trimming: 3 bases; J trimming: 11 bases; junction bases outside the gene matches: 6. CDR3 sequence: CSASGLAGGREQYF. CDR3 sequence (DNA): TGCAGTGCTAGTGGACTAGCGGGGGGGCGGGAGCAGTATTTT.

This clone was counted a single time. This chain links TRBV5-1 with TRBJ2-2; maybe TRBD1 (5 bases). Trimming left V 1 base short and J 7 bases short, with 14 bases between. This CDR3 is 15 amino acids long. In germline, CDR1 is SGHRS, CDR2 YFSETQ. The CDR3 nucleotides read TGCGCCAGCAGCTTGTATTCGCCCCAGGGCGGGGAGCTGTTTTTT. This codes for CASSLYSPQGGELFF. Variable domain in full (rest from reference TRBV5-1 and TRBJ2-2): KAGVTQTPRYLIKTRGQQVTLSCSPISGHRSVSWYQQTPGQGLQFLFEYFSETQRNKGNFPGRFSGRQFSNSRSEMNVSTLELGDSALYLCASSLYSPQGGELFFGEGSRLTVL.

V gene TRBV28 combines with J gene TRBJ1-2, with 8 nucleotides matching TRBD1. The junction had 3 bases not matched to a gene; V was cut back by 5 bases and J by 1 base. Germline V gene lookup returns CDR1 MDHEN and CDR2 SYDVKM. This CDR3 spans 14 amino acids. CDR3 coding DNA: TGTGCCAGCAGTCAGACAGGGGTTAACTATGGCTACACCTTC. This codes for CASSQTGVNYGYTF.

This clone was counted between two and nine times. This chain joins TRBV29-1 and TRBJ2-3; 9 bases line up with TRBD2. The J segment lost 4 bases and the V segment lost 2 bases, leaving 1 base of the junction unmatched. The CDR3 runs 13 residues. Germline CDR1 is SQVTM and CDR2 is ANQGSEA. CDR3: CSVEKRGADTQYF. In nucleotides, the CDR3 is TGCAGCGTTGAAAAGCGGGGGGCAGATACGCAGTATTTT.

The V call is TRBV24-1, the J call TRBJ2-3; D gene ambiguous. Germline V lookup: CDR1 KGHDR, CDR2 SFDVKD. The CDR3 has 15 residues. V lost 3 bases and J lost 1, with 10 bases in between. CDR3: CATSDKRPGTDTQYF. CDR3 in DNA: TGTGCCACCAGTGATAAGCGCCCGGGCACAGATACGCAGTATTTT.

V usage is TRBV6-1 and J usage is TRBJ2-1, with 9 nucleotides matching TRBD2. Losses at the gene ends were 2 bases for V and 2 bases for J; bases not matched to a gene: 7. Per the germline V gene, CDR1 is MNHNS and CDR2 is SASEGT. This CDR3 contains 17 residues. This CDR3 reads CASSEKGAGGTYNEQFF. The CDR3 DNA sequence: TGTGCCAGCAGTGAAAAGGGGGCGGGAGGGACCTACAATGAGCAGTTCTTC.

The sample holds one count of this clone. V and J are TRBV19 and TRBJ2-1; D is ambiguous. This CDR3 spans 13 amino acids. Trimming left V 4 bases short and J 6 bases short, with 10 bases between. Looked up from germline, CDR1 is LNHDA and CDR2 is SQIVND (reference sequence). In DNA, the CDR3 is TGTGCCAGTAGTACCTACCGCGCCAATGAGCAGTTCTTC. This encodes CASSTYRANEQFF.

This clone was seen a few times. This chain joins TRBV6-6 and TRBJ1-1; D is undetermined. This CDR3 comprises 12 residues. The germline V gene encodes CDR1 MNHNY and CDR2 SVGAGI (reference sequence). V was cut by 6 bases and J by 3 bases, with 8 bases left in between. The DNA for the CDR3 is TGTGCCAGCAGACTCCGGGACACTGAAGCTTTCTTT. Its protein is CASRLRDTEAFF.

V is TRBV10-3 and J is TRBJ2-1; 9 nucleotides line up with TRBD2. Germline assignment: CDR1 ENHRY and CDR2 SYGVKD. The CDR3 totals 13 residues. The V gene end was trimmed by 8 bases and the J gene end by 8 bases; junction bases not matched to a gene: 7. In DNA, the CDR3 is TGTGCCATCCTCGGGGCGGGAGGGCATGAGCAGTTCTTC. Translated, it gives CAILGAGGHEQFF.

J is TRBJ2-3 and V is TRBV29-1, with D perhaps matching TRBD1 (6 bases). The CDR3 has 16 residues. In germline, CDR1 is SQVTM, CDR2 ANQGSEA. Trimming took 0 bases from V and 0 from J, leaving 13 bases between them. The DNA of the CDR3 is TGCAGCGTTGAAGATCTTCCAGGGGCTAGCACAGATACGCAGTATTTT. It specifies CSVEDLPGASTDTQYF.

In its sample, this clone was seen once. J is TRBJ1-6 and V is TRBV5-8; the D is unclear. Trimming shortened V by 5 bases and J by 2 bases, and 14 bases separated the two germline ends. The CDR3 loop spans 16 amino acids. Germline V gene sequence: CDR1 SGHTS, CDR2 YDEGEE. CDR3 in DNA: TGTGCCAGCAGTTTTGGTGGGAGCACCTATAATTCACCCCTCCACTTT. As protein: CASSFGGSTYNSPLHF.

This clone was picked up one time. The V and J genes are TRBV10-1 and TRBJ2-1; 13 nucleotides line up with TRBD2. With 3 bases clipped from V and 8 bases from J, the junction kept 4 bases outside the gene matches. Per germline, CDR1 WNHNN and CDR2 SYGVQD (reference sequence). This CDR3 has 15 amino acids. This chain's CDR3 is CASSDWTSGSHEQFF. CDR3 sequence (DNA): TGCGCCAGCAGTGACTGGACTAGCGGGAGTCATGAGCAGTTCTTC.

The CDR3 is CSVEDGPGIGLVNTEAFF. The CDR3 nucleotides are TGCAGCGTTGAAGATGGTCCAGGGATTGGTTTGGTGAACACTGAAGCTTTCTTT. The chain carries TRBV29-1 and TRBJ1-1, with a possible D match to TRBD1 (5 bases). The CDR3 spans 18 residues. Trimming cost V 0 bases and J 0 bases, with 20 bases left between them. Germline V gene lookup returns CDR1 SQVTM and CDR2 ANQGSEA.

The chain joins TRBV4-1 to TRBJ2-1, with D maybe TRBD2 (5 bases). V was cut by 0 bases and J by 0 bases, with 15 bases left in between. CDR3 length: 18 amino acids. Germline values: CDR1 MGHRA, CDR2 YSYEKL. CDR3 in DNA: TGCGCCAGCAGCCAAGAGGCGGGTCCGGGGAGCTCCTACAATGAGCAGTTCTTC. It translates to CASSQEAGPGSSYNEQFF.

The chain links TRBV7-9 to TRBJ1-2, with 9 bases lining up with TRBD1. V lost 5 bases and J lost 6; bases outside the gene matches: 4. This CDR3 has 13 residues. Germline CDR1 SEHNR, CDR2 FQNEAQ (reference sequence). For the CDR3, the DNA is TGTGCCAGCAGCGCCGGACAGGGGCATGGCTACACCTTC. Translation gives CASSAGQGHGYTF.

The chain links TRBV19 to TRBJ1-1; D unresolved. This CDR3 is 13 amino acids long. Trimming left V 7 bases short and J 0 bases short, with 9 bases between. CDR1 is LNHDA, CDR2 SQIVND, per germline (reference sequence). The CDR3 here is CASTEALNTEAFF. In nucleotides, the CDR3 is TGTGCCAGTACCGAGGCATTGAACACTGAAGCTTTCTTT.

The chain has TRBV9 and TRBJ2-1, with 12 bases aligning to TRBD2. J was trimmed by 5 bases and V by 4 bases; bases with no gene match: 4. The CDR3 length is 15 residues. Germline V gives CDR1 SGDLS, CDR2 YYNGEE. CDR3 residues: CASSFRLAGDNEQFF. The CDR3 DNA reads as TGTGCCAGCAGCTTCCGACTAGCGGGGGACAATGAGCAGTTCTTC.

A note on this clone: This sample also contains other DNA sequences that code for the same CDR3. The rearrangement links TRBV7-9 to TRBJ1-1; no firm D call. Germline V gene lookup returns CDR1 SEHNR and CDR2 FQNEAQ (reference sequence). V was cut by 3 bases and J by 1 base, with 6 bases left in between. The CDR3 loop spans 13 amino acids. CDR3 bases: TGTGCCAGCAGCTTTCGGGGGAACACTGAAGCTTTCTTT. Its protein is CASSFRGNTEAFF.

The V gene is TRBV3-1 (or the pseudogene TRBV3-2), the J gene TRBJ1-2, with D perhaps matching TRBD1 (6 bases). CDR1 and CDR2 from the germline V gene are LGHDT and YNNKEL (reference sequence). CDR3 length: 15 amino acids. The V gene lost 1 base and the J gene lost 7 bases, with 16 bases spanning the gap. DNA for the CDR3: TGTGCCAGCAGCCAAGGGAGAGTGGGGGCGGGTGGCTACACCTTC. It translates to CASSQGRVGAGGYTF.

The chain joins TRBV7-9 to TRBJ2-1; TRBD1 agrees at 10 bases. Germline V gives CDR1 SEHNR, CDR2 FQNEAQ (reference sequence). The CDR3 sequence is 15 residues long. Trimming took 5 bases from V and 4 from J; bases not matched to a gene: 5. The CDR3 bases are TGTGCCAGCAGCCCTGGGACAGGGGAATACAATGAGCAGTTCTTC. Residues: CASSPGTGEYNEQFF. Together with reference TRBV7-9 and TRBJ2-1, the CDR3 gives the full variable domain: DTGVSQNPRHKITKRGQNVTFRCDPISEHNRLYWYRQTLGQGPEFLTYFQNEAQLEKSRLLSDRFSAERPKGSFSTLEIQRTEQGDSAMYLCASSPGTGEYNEQFFGPGTRLTVL.

The J gene is TRBJ2-3, the V gene TRBV4-1; 11 bases agree with TRBD2. Germline assignment: CDR1 MGHRA and CDR2 YSYEKL. Losses at the gene ends were 4 bases for V and 3 bases for J; bases not matched to a gene: 9. The CDR3 is 17 amino acids. CDR3 region: CASSPAGLAGGTDTQYF. The CDR3 DNA reads as TGCGCCAGCAGCCCCGCGGGGCTAGCGGGGGGAACAGATACGCAGTATTTT.

The chain joins TRBV18 to TRBJ2-7; 15 positions agree with TRBD2. Trimming removed 0 bases from V and 4 bases from J; junction bases left unmatched: 4. The germline CDR1 and CDR2 sequences are KGHSH and LQKENI. CDR3 length: 17 residues. DNA for the CDR3: TGTGCCAGCTCACCACCGAGGGGACTAGCGGGAGGTTACGAGCAGTACTTC. Amino acid sequence: CASSPPRGLAGGYEQYF.

This chain joins TRBV19 and TRBJ1-1, with 8 bases fitting TRBD1. Germline CDR1 and CDR2: LNHDA and SQIVND (reference sequence). The CDR3 spans 17 residues. V lost 5 bases to trimming and J lost 4 bases; unmatched junction nucleotides: 15. CDR3 bases: TGTGCCAGTAGTTATCCAGGGGGCCGGGTTCATAGCACTGAAGCTTTCTTT. Protein product: CASSYPGGRVHSTEAFF. The full variable domain, with the rest looked up from reference TRBV19 and TRBJ1-1, is DGGITQSPKYLFRKEGQNVTLSCEQNLNHDAMYWYRQDPGQGLRLIYYSQIVNDFQKGDIAEGYSVSREKKESFPLTVTSAQKNPTAFYLCASSYPGGRVHSTEAFFGQGTRLTVV.

The chain has TRBV7-2 and TRBJ2-3; the D gene is possibly TRBD1 (6 bases). V gave up 3 bases and J gave up 2 bases, with 12 bases separating them. Germline assignment: CDR1 SGHTA and CDR2 FQGNSA. CDR3 length equals 15 residues. CDR3 in DNA: TGTGCCAGCAGCTTCCAGACAGGATTCACAGATACGCAGTATTTT. This gives the protein CASSFQTGFTDTQYF.

The chain combines TRBV20-1 with TRBJ2-3; D uncertain. Germline V gives CDR1 DFQATT, CDR2 SNEGSKA (reference sequence). The CDR3 has 11 residues. Trimming removed 3 bases from V and 1 base from J, with 2 bases in between. This chain's CDR3 is CSASGTDTQYF. The CDR3 DNA follows: TGCAGTGCTAGCGGCACAGATACGCAGTATTTT.